These T cell receptor beta chains were read from a single sample in a study of T cells after yellow fever vaccination. TCRdb independently ran MiXCR on the 5' RACE reads; one entry per CDR3 protein. The table has some 110,000 distinct CDR3 sequences, around 7.7% seen once. The sample was CD4+ T cells sorted from PBMCs, taken 10 to 11 days after the first yellow fever vaccination. The receptor set was obtained from a man younger than 30 who received the YFV17D yellow fever vaccine. Each CDR3 is given with its conserved first and last residue. The order of the fields is CDR3 protein, CDR3 DNA, J gene, V gene, clone size, D gene. A D gene is named only where the DNA matches it firmly. The size of a clone is reported for some rows only, either as once, few or many, or as a class for expanded clones.

CDR3 protein: CASSLDFRDLTDTQYF
CDR3 DNA: TGCGCCAGCAGCTTGGACTTTAGGGACCTCACAGATACGCAGTATTTT
J gene: TRBJ2-3
V gene: TRBV5-1
clone size: NA
D gene: NA

CDR3 protein: CASSLDPTHGYTF
CDR3 DNA: TGTGCCAGCAGCTTAGACCCTACGCATGGCTACACCTTC
J gene: TRBJ1-2
V gene: TRBV7-2
clone size: many
D gene: NA

CDR3 protein: CSVGGGLYGYTF
CDR3 DNA: TGCAGCGTTGGCGGGGGTCTCTATGGCTACACCTTC
J gene: TRBJ1-2
V gene: TRBV29-1
clone size: few
D gene: NA

CDR3 protein: CASSSYGPGANVLTF
CDR3 DNA: TGTGCCAGCAGCTCCTACGGTCCTGGGGCCAACGTCCTGACTTTC
J gene: TRBJ2-6
V gene: TRBV7-3
clone size: many
D gene: NA

CDR3 protein: CASSPPDLNEQYF
CDR3 DNA: TGTGCCAGCTCACCACCGGACCTTAACGAGCAGTACTTC
J gene: TRBJ2-7
V gene: TRBV18
clone size: few
D gene: NA

CDR3 protein: CASSLIQGDTGELFF
CDR3 DNA: TGTGCCAGCAGCTTGATACAGGGGGACACCGGGGAGCTGTTTTTT
J gene: TRBJ2-2
V gene: TRBV5-4
clone size: many
D gene: TRBD1

CDR3 protein: CASSLMRDEQFF
CDR3 DNA: TGTGCCAGCAGCCTAATGAGGGACGAGCAGTTCTTC
J gene: TRBJ2-1
V gene: TRBV7-2
clone size: many
D gene: NA

CDR3 protein: CASSRKQGANTGELFF
CDR3 DNA: TGTGCCAGCAGCCGAAAACAGGGGGCGAACACCGGGGAGCTGTTTTTT
J gene: TRBJ2-2
V gene: TRBV11-3
clone size: many
D gene: TRBD1

CDR3 protein: CASSLGTGTDTQYF
CDR3 DNA: TGTGCCAGCAGTTTAGGTACGGGCACAGATACGCAGTATTTT
J gene: TRBJ2-3
V gene: TRBV6-5
clone size: many
D gene: NA

CDR3 protein: CASSLAARNFYNEQFF
CDR3 DNA: TGTGCCAGCAGCTTAGCGGCGCGGAACTTCTACAATGAGCAGTTCTTC
J gene: TRBJ2-1
V gene: TRBV7-2
clone size: many
D gene: NA

CDR3 protein: CASSFSTGARETQYF
CDR3 DNA: TGCGCCAGCAGCTTTTCAACAGGGGCTAGAGAGACCCAGTACTTC
J gene: TRBJ2-5
V gene: TRBV5-1
clone size: few
D gene: TRBD1

CDR3 protein: CASSLSRDTNTGELFF
CDR3 DNA: TGTGCCAGCAGCTTATCAAGAGACACGAACACCGGGGAGCTGTTTTTT
J gene: TRBJ2-2
V gene: TRBV7-2
clone size: many
D gene: NA

CDR3 protein: CASLLGGEGTGELFF
CDR3 DNA: TGTGCCAGCCTGCTGGGCGGGGAGGGAACCGGGGAGCTGTTTTTT
J gene: TRBJ2-2
V gene: TRBV7-8
clone size: many
D gene: TRBD2

CDR3 protein: CASSVFRGSSYEQYF
CDR3 DNA: TGCGCCAGCAGTGTATTCCGGGGTAGCTCCTACGAGCAGTACTTC
J gene: TRBJ2-7
V gene: TRBV10-2
clone size: many
D gene: NA

CDR3 protein: CATKTANTEAFF
CDR3 DNA: TGTGCCACCAAGACAGCGAACACTGAAGCTTTCTTT
J gene: TRBJ1-1
V gene: TRBV18
clone size: few
D gene: NA

CDR3 protein: CASSLANGYGVGYEQYF
CDR3 DNA: TGTGCCAGCAGTTTAGCGAACGGATACGGAGTGGGCTACGAGCAGTACTTC
J gene: TRBJ2-7
V gene: TRBV12-3/TRBV12-4
clone size: many
D gene: NA

CDR3 protein: CASSLQGQNTEAFF
CDR3 DNA: TGTGCCAGCTCCCTCCAGGGGCAGAACACTGAAGCTTTCTTT
J gene: TRBJ1-1
V gene: TRBV2
clone size: many
D gene: NA

CDR3 protein: CASSLRLRGVGELFF
CDR3 DNA: TGTGCCAGCAGTCTTCGCTTAAGGGGGGTCGGGGAGCTGTTTTTT
J gene: TRBJ2-2
V gene: TRBV7-2
clone size: many
D gene: NA